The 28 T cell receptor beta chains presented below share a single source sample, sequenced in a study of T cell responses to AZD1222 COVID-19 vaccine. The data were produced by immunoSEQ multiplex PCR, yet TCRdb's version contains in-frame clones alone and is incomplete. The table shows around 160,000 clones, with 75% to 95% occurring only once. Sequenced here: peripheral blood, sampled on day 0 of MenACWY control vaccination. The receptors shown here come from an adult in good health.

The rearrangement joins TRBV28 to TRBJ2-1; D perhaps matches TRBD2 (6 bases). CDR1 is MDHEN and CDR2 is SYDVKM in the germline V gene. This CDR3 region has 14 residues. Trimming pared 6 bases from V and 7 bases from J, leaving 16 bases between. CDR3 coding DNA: TGTGCCAGCAGCTCCCGGGGACTTCGAAATGAGCAGTTCTTC. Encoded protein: CASSSRGLRNEQFF.

As DNA, the CDR3 is TGCGCCTCTCAAGGCACAGCGGAGTCACCCCTCCACTTT. Translated, it gives CASQGTAESPLHF. V gene TRBV10-1 combines with J gene TRBJ1-6; unclear D gene. This CDR3 is 13 amino acids long. Germline V CDR1 and CDR2: WNHNN, SYGVQD (reference sequence). Trimming pared 11 bases from V and 10 bases from J, leaving 18 bases between.

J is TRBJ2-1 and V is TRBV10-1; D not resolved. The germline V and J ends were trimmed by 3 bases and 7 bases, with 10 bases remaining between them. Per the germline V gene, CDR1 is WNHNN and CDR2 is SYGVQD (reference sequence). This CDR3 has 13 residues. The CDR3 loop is CASSELPRNEQFF. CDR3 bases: TGCGCCAGCAGTGAACTGCCAAGAAATGAGCAGTTCTTC.

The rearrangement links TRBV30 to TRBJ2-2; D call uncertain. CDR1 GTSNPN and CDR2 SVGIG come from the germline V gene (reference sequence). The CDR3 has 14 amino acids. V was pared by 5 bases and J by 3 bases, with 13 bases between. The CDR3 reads CAWGGADDTGELFF. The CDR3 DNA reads TGTGCCTGGGGCGGCGCGGATGACACCGGGGAGCTGTTTTTT.

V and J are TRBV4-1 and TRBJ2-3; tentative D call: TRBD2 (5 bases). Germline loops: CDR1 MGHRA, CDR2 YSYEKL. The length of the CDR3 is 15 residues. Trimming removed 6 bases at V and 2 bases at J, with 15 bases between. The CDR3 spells CASRGSRWDTDTQYF. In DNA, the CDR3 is TGCGCCAGCAGAGGGAGCAGGTGGGACACAGATACGCAGTATTTT.

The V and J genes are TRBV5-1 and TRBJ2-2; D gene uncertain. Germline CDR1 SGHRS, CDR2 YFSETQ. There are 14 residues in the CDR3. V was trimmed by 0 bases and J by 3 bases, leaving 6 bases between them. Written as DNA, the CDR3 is TGCGCCAGCAGCTTGGAAGGATACACCGGGGAGCTGTTTTTT. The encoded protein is CASSLEGYTGELFF.

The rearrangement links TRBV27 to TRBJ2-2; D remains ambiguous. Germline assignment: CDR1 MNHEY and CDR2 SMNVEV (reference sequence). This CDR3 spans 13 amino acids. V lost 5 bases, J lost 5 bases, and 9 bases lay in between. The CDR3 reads CASSPSRTGELFF. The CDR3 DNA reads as TGTGCCAGCAGTCCCTCGCGGACCGGGGAGCTGTTTTTT.

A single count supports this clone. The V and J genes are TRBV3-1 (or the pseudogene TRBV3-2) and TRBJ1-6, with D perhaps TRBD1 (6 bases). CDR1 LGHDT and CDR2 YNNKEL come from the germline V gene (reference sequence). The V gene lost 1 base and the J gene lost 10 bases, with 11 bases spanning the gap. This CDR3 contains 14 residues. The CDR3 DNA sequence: TGTGCCAGCAGCCAAGCCGTCAGGGGATCACCCCTCCACTTT. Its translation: CASSQAVRGSPLHF.

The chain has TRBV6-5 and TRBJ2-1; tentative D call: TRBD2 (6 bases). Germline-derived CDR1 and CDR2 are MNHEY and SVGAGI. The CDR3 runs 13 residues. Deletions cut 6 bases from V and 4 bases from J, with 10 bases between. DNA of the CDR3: TGTGCCAGCAGGTGGGACTCTTACAATGAGCAGTTCTTC. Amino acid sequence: CASRWDSYNEQFF.

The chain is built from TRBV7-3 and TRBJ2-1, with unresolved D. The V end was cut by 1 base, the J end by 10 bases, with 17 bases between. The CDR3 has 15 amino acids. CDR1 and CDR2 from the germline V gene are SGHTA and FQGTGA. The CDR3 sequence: CASSLNNGGFYEQFF. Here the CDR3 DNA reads TGTGCCAGCAGCTTAAATAACGGCGGCTTTTACGAGCAGTTCTTC.

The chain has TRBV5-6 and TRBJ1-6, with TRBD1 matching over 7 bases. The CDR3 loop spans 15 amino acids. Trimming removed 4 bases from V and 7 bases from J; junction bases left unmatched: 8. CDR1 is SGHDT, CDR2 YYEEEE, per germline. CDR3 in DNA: TGTGCCAGCAGCCGAGTTAGGGGGCAGAATTCACCCCTCCACTTT. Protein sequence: CASSRVRGQNSPLHF.

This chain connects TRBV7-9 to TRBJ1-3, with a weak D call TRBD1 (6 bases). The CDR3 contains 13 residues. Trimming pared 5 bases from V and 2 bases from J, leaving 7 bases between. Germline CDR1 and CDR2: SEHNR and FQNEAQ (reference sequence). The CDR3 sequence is CASSRDTGNTIYF. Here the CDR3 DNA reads TGTGCCAGCAGCCGGGACACTGGAAACACCATATATTTT.

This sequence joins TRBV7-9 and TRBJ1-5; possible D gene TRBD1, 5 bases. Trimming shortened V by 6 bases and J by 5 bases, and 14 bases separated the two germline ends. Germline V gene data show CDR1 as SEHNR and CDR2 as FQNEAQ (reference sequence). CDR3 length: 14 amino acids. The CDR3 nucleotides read TGTGCCAGCAGTCCCGGGACTCTCTATCAGCCCCAGCATTTT. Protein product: CASSPGTLYQPQHF.

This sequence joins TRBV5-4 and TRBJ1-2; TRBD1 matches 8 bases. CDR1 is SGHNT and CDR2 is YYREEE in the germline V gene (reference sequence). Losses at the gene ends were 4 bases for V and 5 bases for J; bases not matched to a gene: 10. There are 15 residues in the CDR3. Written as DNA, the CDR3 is TGTGCCAGCAGCCTGACAGGGGCCCTTGGGTATGGCTACACCTTC. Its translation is CASSLTGALGYGYTF. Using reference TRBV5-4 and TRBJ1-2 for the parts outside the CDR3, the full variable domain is ETGVTQSPTHLIKTRGQQVTLRCSSQSGHNTVSWYQQALGQGPQFIFQYYREEENGRGNFPPRFSGLQFPNYSSELNVNALELDDSALYLCASSLTGALGYGYTFGSGTRLTVV.

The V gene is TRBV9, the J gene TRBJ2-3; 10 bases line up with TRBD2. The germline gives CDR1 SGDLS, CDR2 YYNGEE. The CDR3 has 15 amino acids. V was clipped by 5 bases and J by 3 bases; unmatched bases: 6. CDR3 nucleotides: TGTGCCAGCAGGCCAGCGGGGGGGCAAACAGATACGCAGTATTTT. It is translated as CASRPAGGQTDTQYF.

Here the CDR3 reads CASSFQAANTGELFF. DNA for the CDR3: TGCGCCAGCAGCTTTCAGGCGGCGAACACCGGGGAGCTGTTTTTT. The chain employs TRBV5-1 and TRBJ2-2; the D is unclear. CDR1 is SGHRS and CDR2 is YFSETQ in the germline V gene. The CDR3 spans 15 residues. V lost 2 bases to trimming and J lost 0 bases, with 8 bases between them.

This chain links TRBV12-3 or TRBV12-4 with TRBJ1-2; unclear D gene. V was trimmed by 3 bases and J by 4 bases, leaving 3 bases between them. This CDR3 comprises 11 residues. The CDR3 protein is CASSFSYGYTF. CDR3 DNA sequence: TGTGCCAGCAGTTTCTCCTATGGCTACACCTTC.

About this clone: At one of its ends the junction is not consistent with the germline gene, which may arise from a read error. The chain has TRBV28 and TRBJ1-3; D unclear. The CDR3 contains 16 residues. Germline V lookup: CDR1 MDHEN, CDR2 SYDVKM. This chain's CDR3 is CASSLGPAFSGSTIYF. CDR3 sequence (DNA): TGTGCCAGCAGTTTGGGTCCAGCATTCTCTGGAAGCACCATATATTTT.

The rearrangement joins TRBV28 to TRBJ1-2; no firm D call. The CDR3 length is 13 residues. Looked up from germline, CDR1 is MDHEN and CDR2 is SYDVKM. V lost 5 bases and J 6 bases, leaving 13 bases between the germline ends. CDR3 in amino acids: CASSIGSLNGYTF. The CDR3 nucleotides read TGTGCCAGCAGTATAGGATCTTTGAATGGCTACACCTTC.

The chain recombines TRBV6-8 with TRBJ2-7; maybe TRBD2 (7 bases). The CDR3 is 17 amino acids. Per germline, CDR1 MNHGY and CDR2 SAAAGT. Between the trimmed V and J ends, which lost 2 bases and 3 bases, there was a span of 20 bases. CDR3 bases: TGTGCCAGCAGTTACCTTAGGGGGGGGCGCGGTGACTACGAGCAGTACTTC. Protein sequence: CASSYLRGGRGDYEQYF.

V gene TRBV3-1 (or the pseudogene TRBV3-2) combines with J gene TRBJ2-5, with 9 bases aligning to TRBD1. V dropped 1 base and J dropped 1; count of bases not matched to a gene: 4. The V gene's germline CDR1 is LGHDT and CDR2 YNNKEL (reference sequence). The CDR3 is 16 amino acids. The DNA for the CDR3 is TGTGCCAGCAGCCAAGCGGGACAGGGAATCCAAGAGACCCAGTACTTC. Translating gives CASSQAGQGIQETQYF.

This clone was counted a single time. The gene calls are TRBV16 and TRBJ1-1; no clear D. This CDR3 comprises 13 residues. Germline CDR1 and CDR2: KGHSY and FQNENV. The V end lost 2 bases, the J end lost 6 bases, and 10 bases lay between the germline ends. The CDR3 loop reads CASSQGEFAEAFF. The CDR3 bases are TGTGCCAGCAGCCAAGGGGAATTCGCTGAAGCTTTCTTT.

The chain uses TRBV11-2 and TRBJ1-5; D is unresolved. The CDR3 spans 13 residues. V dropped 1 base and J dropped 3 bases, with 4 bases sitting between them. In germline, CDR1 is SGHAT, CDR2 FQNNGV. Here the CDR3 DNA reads TGTGCCAGCAGCTTAGGGTTCAATCAGCCCCAGCATTTT. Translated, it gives CASSLGFNQPQHF.

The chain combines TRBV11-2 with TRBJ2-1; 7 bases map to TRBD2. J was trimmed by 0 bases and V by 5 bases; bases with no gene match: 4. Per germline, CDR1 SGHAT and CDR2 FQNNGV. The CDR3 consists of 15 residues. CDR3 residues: CASSPSGSSYNEQFF. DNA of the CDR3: TGTGCCAGCAGCCCTAGCGGTAGCTCCTACAATGAGCAGTTCTTC.

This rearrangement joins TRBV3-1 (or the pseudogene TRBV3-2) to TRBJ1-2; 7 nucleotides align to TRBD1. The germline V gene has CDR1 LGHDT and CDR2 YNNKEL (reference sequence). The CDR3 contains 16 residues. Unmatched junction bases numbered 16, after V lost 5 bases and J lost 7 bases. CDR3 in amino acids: CASSRGPLGGAGGYTF. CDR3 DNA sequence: TGTGCCAGCAGCAGGGGGCCCCTCGGGGGGGCAGGTGGCTACACCTTC.

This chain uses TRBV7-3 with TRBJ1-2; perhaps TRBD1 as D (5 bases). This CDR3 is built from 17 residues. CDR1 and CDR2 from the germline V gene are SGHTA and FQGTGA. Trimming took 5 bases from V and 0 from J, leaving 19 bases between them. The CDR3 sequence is CASSPNGGVGTNYGYTF. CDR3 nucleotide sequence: TGTGCCAGCAGCCCCAACGGGGGGGTCGGAACTAACTATGGCTACACCTTC.

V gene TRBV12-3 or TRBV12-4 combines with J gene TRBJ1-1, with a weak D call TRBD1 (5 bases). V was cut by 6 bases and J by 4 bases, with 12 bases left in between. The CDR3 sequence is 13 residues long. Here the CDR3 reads CASSLTASTEAFF. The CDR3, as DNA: TGTGCCAGCAGCCTGACAGCGAGCACTGAAGCTTTCTTT.

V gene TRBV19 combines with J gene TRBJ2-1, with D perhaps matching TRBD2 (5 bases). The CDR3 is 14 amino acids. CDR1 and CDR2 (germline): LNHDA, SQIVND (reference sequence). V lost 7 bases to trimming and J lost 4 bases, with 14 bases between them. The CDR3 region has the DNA TGTGCCAGTAAGTTGGGATCGGGGTACAATGAGCAGTTCTTC. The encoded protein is CASKLGSGYNEQFF.